These 25 T cell receptor beta chains share one sample of origin, sequenced in a study of glioma-infiltrating T cells after dendritic cell vaccination. Time point given: after dendritic cell vaccination, including at tumor progression/relapse. The method was immunoSEQ multiplex PCR; TCRdb's version includes in-frame clones alone and lacks a portion of them. This table holds approximately 99,000 clones, approximately 80% found once. The sample here was blood, taken after dendritic cell vaccination. These receptor sequences come from a human donor with glioblastoma.

The chain joins TRBV29-1 to TRBJ2-1; the match to TRBD2 covers 9 bases. The V segment lost 5 bases and the J segment 7 bases; nucleotides outside the gene matches: 18. Germline CDR1 and CDR2: SQVTM and ANQGSEA. The CDR3 runs to 17 residues. CDR3: CSVLASGVTAEGNEQFF. CDR3 bases: TGCAGCGTTTTAGCTAGCGGGGTTACCGCGGAAGGGAATGAGCAGTTCTTC.

V gene TRBV30 combines with J gene TRBJ1-5; D is unclear. The CDR3 is made up of 14 amino acids. CDR1 is GTSNPN and CDR2 is SVGIG in the germline V gene (reference sequence). The ends were cut back, 4 bases at V and 5 bases at J, with 15 bases in the middle. CDR3 region: CAWTRTQADQPQHF. CDR3 bases: TGTGCCTGGACAAGGACTCAGGCCGATCAGCCCCAGCATTTT.

The rearrangement joins TRBV30 to TRBJ1-2; D is perhaps TRBD1 (6 bases). Between the trimmed V and J ends, which lost 3 bases and 5 bases, there was a span of 16 bases. This CDR3 comprises 14 residues. Looked up from germline, CDR1 is GTSNPN and CDR2 is SVGIG (reference sequence). CDR3 nucleotide sequence: TGTGCCTGGAGAAATCCTTACAGGGTTTATGGCTACACCTTC. Protein: CAWRNPYRVYGYTF.

The chain is built from TRBV4-1 and TRBJ2-5; 12 bases agree with TRBD2. Germline CDR1 reads MGHRA; CDR2 reads YSYEKL. This CDR3 is built from 15 residues. V dropped 2 bases and J dropped 5; count of bases not matched to a gene: 3. CDR3 region: CASSQLGLAGETQYF. The CDR3 DNA sequence: TGCGCCAGCAGCCAACTCGGACTAGCGGGGGAGACCCAGTACTTC.

V is TRBV29-1 and J is TRBJ2-1, with 9 bases matching TRBD2. Germline CDR1 and CDR2: SQVTM and ANQGSEA. The CDR3 has 13 amino acids. V lost 4 bases, J lost 7 bases, and 5 bases stayed unmatched. CDR3 sequence (DNA): TGCAGCGTTGGAGCTCTAGCGGGGAATGAGCAGTTCTTC. This translates into CSVGALAGNEQFF.

A single count supports this clone. J is TRBJ1-2 and V is TRBV27; D gene uncertain. Germline lookup yields CDR1 MNHEY and CDR2 SMNVEV (reference sequence). V was clipped by 3 bases and J by 4 bases, with 9 bases between them. CDR3 length: 13 amino acids. This CDR3 is CASSFLGSYGYTF. The CDR3 nucleotides are TGTGCCAGCAGTTTCTTAGGGAGCTATGGCTACACCTTC.

The chain joins TRBV5-1 to TRBJ2-7; 11 bases line up with TRBD2. V shed 5 bases and J 2 bases; nucleotides not matched to a gene: 6. CDR1 is SGHRS, CDR2 YFSETQ, per germline. There are 15 residues in the CDR3. As DNA, the CDR3 is TGCGCCAGCAGAACTGGGACTAGCGGACCCTACGAGCAGTACTTC. Its protein product is CASRTGTSGPYEQYF. Based on the CDR3 plus reference TRBV5-1 and TRBJ2-7, the full variable domain is KAGVTQTPRYLIKTRGQQVTLSCSPISGHRSVSWYQQTPGQGLQFLFEYFSETQRNKGNFPGRFSGRQFSNSRSEMNVSTLELGDSALYLCASRTGTSGPYEQYFGPGTRLTVT.

The chain has TRBV5-5 and TRBJ1-4; D unresolved. Trimming took 2 bases from V and 4 from J, leaving 3 bases between them. The CDR3 contains 12 residues. Germline-derived CDR1 and CDR2 are SGHKS and YYEKEE (reference sequence). The DNA of the CDR3 is TGTGCCAGCAGCTTACTTAATGAAAAACTGTTTTTT. Protein: CASSLLNEKLFF.

This chain connects TRBV19 to TRBJ1-4; 7 bases are a match to TRBD1. The CDR3 runs to 16 residues. Unmatched junction bases numbered 6, after V lost 5 bases and J lost 0 bases. Germline V lookup: CDR1 LNHDA, CDR2 SQIVND (reference sequence). Here the CDR3 DNA reads TGTGCCAGTAGTCCCAGGGGGATGGCAACTAATGAAAAACTGTTTTTT. Its translation: CASSPRGMATNEKLFF.

CDR3 sequence: CASSEGPQPLHF. CDR3 coding DNA: TGTGCCAGCAGTGAGGGCCCTCAACCCCTCCACTTT. The rearrangement joins TRBV2 to TRBJ1-6; D not resolved. The V end was cut by 3 bases, the J end by 12 bases, with 9 bases between. Germline CDR1 and CDR2: SNHLY and FYNNEI. This CDR3 spans 12 amino acids.

The CDR3, as DNA: TGTGCCAGTAGGGCAGGGCCTCTCAACTATGGCTACACCTTC. This codes for CASRAGPLNYGYTF. The chain recombines TRBV19 with TRBJ1-2; the D gene is possibly TRBD1 (5 bases). CDR3 length: 14 residues. Trimming took 6 bases from V and 2 from J, leaving 13 bases between them. Germline CDR1 reads LNHDA; CDR2 reads SQIVND (reference sequence).

J is TRBJ1-5 and V is TRBV7-2; D is undetermined. This CDR3 has 14 amino acids. The V and J ends lost 7 bases and 1 base respectively, with 11 bases between them. Germline CDR1 is SGHTA and CDR2 is FQGNSA. This chain's CDR3 is CASTEAKSNQPQHF. The CDR3 DNA sequence: TGTGCCAGCACAGAGGCAAAAAGCAATCAGCCCCAGCATTTT.

V is TRBV5-4 and J is TRBJ2-1; D perhaps matches TRBD1 (5 bases). V lost 0 bases and J lost 9, with 10 bases in between. Germline V gene sequence: CDR1 SGHNT, CDR2 YYREEE (reference sequence). This CDR3 region has 13 residues. The CDR3 region has the DNA TGTGCCAGCAGCTTGGAGGGGCGGCTTGAGCAGTTCTTC. Translating it yields CASSLEGRLEQFF.

This chain joins TRBV2 and TRBJ2-7, with 7 bases fitting TRBD1. Germline CDR1 SNHLY, CDR2 FYNNEI. After removal of 7 bases from V and 2 bases from J, the junction contained 11 bases not matched to a gene. The CDR3 length is 15 residues. The CDR3, as DNA: TGTGCCAGCAAGCTTTTTGAGGGGGCGGCCTACGAGCAGTACTTC. Translating it yields CASKLFEGAAYEQYF.

The V gene is TRBV5-6, the J gene TRBJ1-3; D is possibly TRBD1 (6 bases). Germline CDR1 is SGHDT and CDR2 is YYEEEE. The CDR3 extends over 17 amino acids. The V end was cut by 0 bases, the J end by 0 bases, with 13 bases between. This CDR3 reads CASSLAGDTISGNTIYF. In nucleotides, the CDR3 is TGTGCCAGCAGCTTGGCAGGGGACACGATCTCTGGAAACACCATATATTTT.

J is TRBJ1-1 and V is TRBV7-9, with D uncertain. Trimming left V 1 base short and J 8 bases short, with 14 bases between. The CDR3 runs 14 residues. Germline V CDR1 and CDR2: SEHNR, FQNEAQ (reference sequence). The CDR3 DNA reads TGTGCCAGCAGCTTAGAATATACGGGAGTGGAAGCTTTCTTT. Translating gives CASSLEYTGVEAFF.

This rearrangement joins TRBV27 to TRBJ2-1, with 14 bases matching TRBD2. The CDR3 covers 18 residues. CDR1 is MNHEY and CDR2 is SMNVEV in the germline V gene (reference sequence). V trimming: 5 bases; J trimming: 8 bases; junction bases outside the gene matches: 14. In DNA form, the CDR3 reads TGTGCCAGCAGTCTTCGCTCCGGGACTAGCGGGAGAAGGGATGAGCAGTTCTTC. Its protein is CASSLRSGTSGRRDEQFF.

CDR3 DNA: TGTGCCAGCAGTGAAGGGAGTAATGAAAAACTGTTTTTT. Protein: CASSEGSNEKLFF. The chain employs TRBV6-4 and TRBJ1-4, with D uncertain. CDR3 length: 13 residues. Trimming left V 3 bases short and J 4 bases short, with 6 bases between. Germline loops: CDR1 MRHNA, CDR2 SNTAGT.

The V and J genes are TRBV7-3 and TRBJ2-5; weak D call: TRBD1 (5 bases). CDR3 length: 13 amino acids. The V and J ends lost 3 bases and 5 bases respectively, with 10 bases between them. Germline lookup yields CDR1 SGHTA and CDR2 FQGTGA. For the CDR3, the DNA is TGTGCCAGCAGCTTCCAGGGCCGGGAGACCCAGTACTTC. Protein sequence: CASSFQGRETQYF.

The chain recombines TRBV5-4 with TRBJ1-1; D remains unclear. CDR1 SGHNT and CDR2 YYREEE come from the germline V gene (reference sequence). CDR3 size: 12 residues. V was cut by 2 bases and J by 5 bases, with 7 bases left in between. CDR3 sequence: CASSFRGTEAFF. CDR3 in DNA: TGTGCCAGCAGCTTTCGGGGTACTGAAGCTTTCTTT.

V gene TRBV10-3 combines with J gene TRBJ1-5; TRBD1 matches at 7 bases. With V trimmed by 1 base and J by 7 bases, 10 bases remained unmatched. The CDR3 runs to 16 residues. Per germline, CDR1 ENHRY and CDR2 SYGVKD. The CDR3 spells CAISEFDRASGQPQHF. CDR3 DNA sequence: TGTGCCATCAGTGAGTTCGACAGGGCTTCGGGACAGCCCCAGCATTTT.

The chain is built from TRBV15 and TRBJ2-3; tentative D call: TRBD2 (7 bases). The germline V and J ends were trimmed by 2 bases and 2 bases, with 17 bases remaining between them. The CDR3 extends over 17 amino acids. Germline V CDR1 and CDR2: LNHNV, YYDKDF (reference sequence). The CDR3 spells CATSRNRAGAFTDTQYF. The DNA of the CDR3 is TGTGCCACCAGCAGAAATCGGGCGGGGGCATTCACAGATACGCAGTATTTT.

This clone appeared once. This rearrangement joins TRBV27 to TRBJ2-1, with 11 bases aligning to TRBD2. CDR1 MNHEY and CDR2 SMNVEV come from the germline V gene (reference sequence). After removal of 3 bases from V and 3 bases from J, the junction contained 7 bases not matched to a gene. CDR3 size: 17 residues. The CDR3 nucleotides are TGTGCCAGCAGTTTCGTTCGACTAGCGGGGAACTACAATGAGCAGTTCTTC. Residues: CASSFVRLAGNYNEQFF.

This clone appeared once. The chain links TRBV7-9 to TRBJ1-2; 8 bases map to TRBD1. The CDR3 is 15 amino acids. Germline assignment: CDR1 SEHNR and CDR2 FQNEAQ (reference sequence). V was clipped by 3 bases and J by 4 bases; unmatched bases: 7. The CDR3: CASSFPQGASYGYTF. In nucleotides, the CDR3 is TGTGCCAGCAGCTTCCCGCAGGGGGCAAGCTATGGCTACACCTTC.

The CDR3: CASSSRDAPNYGYTF. The CDR3 DNA follows: TGTGCCAGCAGCTCGCGGGACGCCCCTAACTATGGCTACACCTTC. The rearrangement links TRBV7-8 to TRBJ1-2; D is possibly TRBD1 (5 bases). The germline CDR1 and CDR2 sequences are SGHVS and FQNEAQ. This CDR3 is built from 15 residues. V gave up 4 bases and J gave up 0 bases, with 12 bases separating them. The entire variable domain, with the rest obtained from reference TRBV7-8 and TRBJ1-2, is as follows: GAGVSQSPRYKVAKRGQDVALRCDPISGHVSLFWYQQALGQGPEFLTYFQNEAQLDKSGLPSDRFFAERPEGSVSTLKIQRTQQEDSAVYLCASSSRDAPNYGYTFGSGTRLTVV.